These 13 T cell receptor beta chains share one sample of origin, sequenced in a study of vaccination effects on CD4 cells after COVID-19 (dated by TCRdb to between 2020 and 2023). The method was the immunoSEQ multiplex PCR assay. Here the immuneACCESS table is served through TCRdb, limited to in-frame sequences with V and J called. Missing clones are a known gap in these copies; in checked studies unresolved V genes cover under half, and the rest lacks a known reason. This sample is represented by fewer than 60,000 clones; around 80% of them were singletons. Jointly, the top ten make up about 5% of the sample. In the ViraFEST assay, PBMC were stimulated with viral peptide pools, and TCR sequencing was then used to find antigen-specific CD4+ T cell clonotypes based on their expansion. After around ten days of culture, CD4+ T cells were isolated with the EasySep CD4+ T cell isolation kit. PCR-confirmed SARS-CoV-2 infection had occurred in convalescent patients between March and December 2020, before the Alpha, Beta and Delta variants emerged in the United States.

These receptors lack a known antigen. Sequencing was performed on CD4+ T cells from PBMCs cultured with HIV peptides, taken before COVID-19 vaccination. Reading the label with the study, this specimen's cell subset or site is: HIV-1 Nef peptide pool negative control/reference culture. These receptors all stem from a human donor who had a prior SARS-CoV-2 infection.

For the CDR3, the DNA is TGTGCCTGGAGTAGGGACCCCAACCGGGATGAGCAGTTCTTC. Protein sequence: CAWSRDPNRDEQFF. This rearrangement joins TRBV30 to TRBJ2-1; D is perhaps TRBD1 or TRBD2 (5 bases each). With 2 bases removed from V and 8 bases from J, the gap between germline ends came to 16 bases. Germline V lookup: CDR1 GTSNPN, CDR2 SVGIG (reference sequence). The CDR3 is made up of 14 amino acids.

The gene calls are TRBV4-2 and TRBJ2-1, with 9 bases fitting TRBD1. Germline loops: CDR1 LGHNA, CDR2 YNFKEQ. V lost 0 bases to trimming and J lost 7 bases; unmatched junction nucleotides: 7. The CDR3 extends over 16 amino acids. In nucleotides, the CDR3 is TGTGCCAGCAGCCAAGAATTTAGGACAGGGGTGAATGAGCAGTTCTTC. Residues: CASSQEFRTGVNEQFF.

The gene calls are TRBV20-1 and TRBJ2-1; no clear D. The length of the CDR3 is 14 residues. Trimming pared 3 bases from V and 2 bases from J, leaving 11 bases between. CDR1 is DFQATT, CDR2 SNEGSKA, per germline (reference sequence). CDR3 DNA sequence: TGCAGTGCTAGTGAGAGTATCACCTACAATGAGCAGTTCTTC. This codes for CSASESITYNEQFF.

J is TRBJ1-6 and V is TRBV6-1; D is unclear. V lost 3 bases to trimming and J lost 8 bases, with 8 bases between them. There are 13 residues in the CDR3. Germline V CDR1 and CDR2: MNHNS, SASEGT. Here the CDR3 reads CASSEANHSPLHF. The CDR3, as DNA: TGTGCCAGCAGTGAGGCTAATCATTCACCCCTCCACTTT.

The chain employs TRBV28 and TRBJ1-3; 7 nucleotides align to TRBD1. Trimming cost V 6 bases and J 0 bases; bases outside gene matches: 8. Germline V CDR1 and CDR2: MDHEN, SYDVKM. CDR3 length: 16 amino acids. CDR3 in DNA: TGTGCCAGCAGACTAGGGGGCCTCAGCTCTGGAAACACCATATATTTT. Its translation is CASRLGGLSSGNTIYF.

The V call is TRBV11-3, the J call TRBJ2-7; D is uncertain. V lost 3 bases and J 4 bases, leaving 7 bases between the germline ends. Germline V gives CDR1 SGHNT, CDR2 YENEEA. The CDR3 is 12 amino acids. This CDR3 is CASSFERYEQYF. CDR3 bases: TGTGCCAGCAGCTTTGAGAGGTACGAGCAGTACTTC.

The chain's CDR3 is CASSDRGYPTYGYTF. DNA for the CDR3: TGTGCCAGCAGCGACAGGGGTTATCCCACATATGGCTACACCTTC. This chain connects TRBV5-4 to TRBJ1-2, with 8 bases identical to TRBD1. The germline V gene has CDR1 SGHNT and CDR2 YYREEE (reference sequence). This CDR3 comprises 15 residues. V lost 4 bases and J lost 5; bases outside the gene matches: 10.

V is TRBV5-1 and J is TRBJ2-3; no definite D call. V was clipped by 2 bases and J by 1 base, with 8 bases between them. The germline V gene encodes CDR1 SGHRS and CDR2 YFSETQ. This CDR3 is 14 amino acids long. In DNA, the CDR3 is TGCGCCAGCAGCTTTAACCCGGGCACAGATACGCAGTATTTT. It codes for CASSFNPGTDTQYF.

The rearrangement links TRBV19 to TRBJ2-2; 8 bases are a match to TRBD1. CDR3 size: 15 residues. Germline V CDR1 and CDR2: LNHDA, SQIVND (reference sequence). Trimming at V came to 8 bases and at J to 3 bases, leaving 8 bases not matched to a gene. The CDR3, as DNA: TGTGCCAGTTCCATCGACAGGGGATACACCGGGGAGCTGTTTTTT. Amino acid sequence: CASSIDRGYTGELFF. Looking up the rest from reference TRBV19 and TRBJ2-2 gives the full variable domain: DGGITQSPKYLFRKEGQNVTLSCEQNLNHDAMYWYRQDPGQGLRLIYYSQIVNDFQKGDIAEGYSVSREKKESFPLTVTSAQKNPTAFYLCASSIDRGYTGELFFGEGSRLTVL.

The chain links TRBV3-1 (or the pseudogene TRBV3-2) to TRBJ1-2; the D gene is possibly TRBD1 (6 bases). Trimming shortened V by 8 bases and J by 2 bases, and 18 bases separated the two germline ends. The CDR3 extends over 15 amino acids. Germline V gives CDR1 LGHDT, CDR2 YNNKEL (reference sequence). CDR3 in amino acids: CASPLGWRGNYGYTF. The CDR3 DNA sequence: TGTGCCAGCCCTCTGGGGTGGAGGGGGAACTATGGCTACACCTTC.

This rearrangement joins TRBV3-1 (or the pseudogene TRBV3-2) to TRBJ2-1, with D uncertain. The CDR3 has 17 amino acids. Per the germline V gene, CDR1 is LGHDT and CDR2 is YNNKEL (reference sequence). Trimming took 4 bases from V and 0 from J, leaving 16 bases between them. The CDR3 sequence is CASSPLISLSSYNEQFF. DNA of the CDR3: TGTGCCAGCAGCCCCCTTATTTCTCTCAGCTCCTACAATGAGCAGTTCTTC.

The count of this clone is one. The chain is built from TRBV5-1 and TRBJ2-5; D is unclear. The length of the CDR3 is 15 residues. V shed 4 bases and J shed 1 base, with 14 bases lying between them. Germline lookup yields CDR1 SGHRS and CDR2 YFSETQ. The CDR3 is CASSPTRVGQETQYF. Here the CDR3 DNA reads TGCGCCAGCAGCCCCACCCGAGTGGGCCAAGAGACCCAGTACTTC.

This clone was seen just once. The chain couples TRBV5-1 to TRBJ2-5, with TRBD2 matching over 9 bases. The CDR3 has 16 amino acids. CDR1 is SGHRS, CDR2 YFSETQ, per germline. The J segment lost 2 bases and the V segment lost 0 bases, leaving 5 bases of the junction unmatched. CDR3 sequence: CASSLGLADSQETQYF. CDR3 nucleotide sequence: TGCGCCAGCAGCTTGGGACTAGCGGACTCACAAGAGACCCAGTACTTC.